This T cell receptor beta chain was captured in a study of T cell clusters in autoimmune cytopenias. The study's findings and limits: TRB repertoire shifts in secondary cytopenia and chronic lymphocytic leukemia mostly reflected lymphoma, not autoimmunity. Exclusive TRB clusters were approximately 3-fold more numerous in healthy donors than in active autoimmune hepatitis.

This CDR3 region has 14 residues. Looked up from germline, CDR1 is LNHDA and CDR2 is SQIVND (reference sequence). Multiplex touch-down PCR amplified TRB using TRB-A and TRB-B pools in one tube. TCRdb reprocessed the multiplex PCR reads and reports one entry per CDR3 protein, with no DNA. This table lists roughly 3,000 distinct CDR3 sequences. TRB amplification used roughly 250 ng of peripheral blood genomic DNA. This clonotype is deemed medium-sized by its frequency. Its target is unknown. What was sequenced was peripheral blood. The clonotype comes from a human donor with an autoimmune cytopenia or autoimmune hepatitis (not recorded which). The rearrangement uses TRBV19 and TRBJ1-4; no DNA is available, so the TRBD1 call from TCRdb remains unchecked. The CDR3 protein is CASSITGVDEKLFF.